This TCR beta chain emerged from a study of CD8 T cells in Susac syndrome. Random hexamers were used to reverse transcribe 0.5 to 1 ug of RNA. The immunoSEQ assay covered 54 Vbeta and 13 Jbeta segments for CDR3. TCRdb used MiXCR to reprocess the immunoSEQ multiplex PCR reads, holding one entry per CDR3 protein. The table has about 210,000 distinct CDR3 sequences, approximately 95% seen once. Regarding the study as a whole: An acknowledgment was made by the study that its TCR sequencing and HLA analysis involved relatively few individuals.

Multiple sclerosis controls were treatment-naive patients with stable or active relapsing-remitting disease. Negative magnetic isolation gave CD8+ and CD4+ cells; FACS enriched CD8+ TEMRA. Germline values: CDR1 ENHRY, CDR2 SYGVKD. The CDR3 consists of 11 residues. V shed 7 bases and J shed 6 bases, with 9 bases lying between them. As regards this clonotype: The antigen is undetermined.

The chain joins TRBV10-3 to TRBJ1-2; D not resolved. This clonotype was obtained from a human donor with multiple sclerosis. Specimen: CD4+ T cells from PBMCs. The DNA of the CDR3 is TGTGCCATCACATCGGGGAATGGCTACACCTTC. Translating gives CAITSGNGYTF.